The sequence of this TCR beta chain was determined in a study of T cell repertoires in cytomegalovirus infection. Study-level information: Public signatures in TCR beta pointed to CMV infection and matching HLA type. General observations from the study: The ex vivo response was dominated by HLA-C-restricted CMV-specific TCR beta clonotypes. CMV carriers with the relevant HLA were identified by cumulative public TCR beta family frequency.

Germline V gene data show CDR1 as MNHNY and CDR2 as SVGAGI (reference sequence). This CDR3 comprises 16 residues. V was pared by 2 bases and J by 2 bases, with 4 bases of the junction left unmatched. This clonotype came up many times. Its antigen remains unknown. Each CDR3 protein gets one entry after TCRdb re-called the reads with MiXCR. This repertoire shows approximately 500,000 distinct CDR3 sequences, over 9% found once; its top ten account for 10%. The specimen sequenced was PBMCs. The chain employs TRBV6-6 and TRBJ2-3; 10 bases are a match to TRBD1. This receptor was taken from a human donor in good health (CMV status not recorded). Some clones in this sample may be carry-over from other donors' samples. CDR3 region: CASSYATGGITDTQYF. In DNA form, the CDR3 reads TGTGCCAGCAGTTACGCGACAGGGGGCATCACAGATACGCAGTATTTT.